This T cell receptor beta chain originates from a study of T cells after yellow fever vaccination. The overall study: For low cell numbers, libraries were made with SMART-Seq v4 Ultra Low Input. Notes on the study in general: Some clonotypes were seen in both the CD4 and the CD8 compartments. These made up a small share and likely arose from convergent recombination. It was the secondary response that reached its peak faster, day 5 versus 15, but it was weaker.

In making TCR cDNA, 5'RACE template switching added a universal primer site and UMIs to it. TCRdb re-analysed the 5' RACE reads in MiXCR, keeping a single row per CDR3 protein. Altogether 500,000 to 650,000 distinct CDR3 sequences are present, around an eighth being singletons, with the ten largest covering approximately 15%. The CDR3 length is 17 residues. The V and J ends lost 5 bases and 10 bases respectively, with 24 bases between them. In its sample, this clonotype was seen once. The antigen is not known. The V call is TRBV12-3 or TRBV12-4, the J call TRBJ2-6, with D perhaps assigned TRBD1 or TRBD2 (7 bases each). The clonotype was recovered from a man in his thirties or forties who received the YFV17D yellow fever vaccine. The starting material was PBMCs, obtained on the day of the yellow fever booster vaccination. The CDR3 nucleotides read TGTGCCAGCAGTAAATTCCAGGGGGGGGTAATGAGGAACGTCCTGACTTTC. It is translated as CASSKFQGGVMRNVLTF.